The source of this TCR beta chain is a study of CXCR3-negative and CXCR3-positive naive CD8 T cells. Across the study: Across all libraries, TRB reads numbered roughly 150 million, with about 1.5 +/- 0.3 million in each library.

The germline V gene encodes CDR1 LGHDT and CDR2 YNNKEL (reference sequence). CDR3 length equals 15 residues. cDNA libraries for TRB were generated by 5' RACE incorporating UMI labels. From the 5' RACE reads, TCRdb lists one entry per CDR3 protein and no DNA. Seen in this sample are under 8,000 distinct CDR3 sequences; the ten most common clones hold roughly 1.5%. What was sequenced was naive CXCR3- CD8+ T cells from blood. The subset denotes: CD45RO-CCR7+CD27+CD95- naive CD8+ T cells lacking CXCR3 (TNR3-). The receptor was isolated from a human donor in good health. Some clones in this sample may be carry-over from other donors' samples. V usage is TRBV3-1 and J usage is TRBJ2-7. CDR3 loop: CASSQEVARAYEQYF.